The sequence of this TCR beta chain was determined in a study of T cell responses to AZD1222 COVID-19 vaccine. The CDR3 has 12 amino acids. The germline gives CDR1 SGDLS, CDR2 YYNGEE. The V gene lost 0 bases and the J gene lost 7 bases, with 5 bases spanning the gap. Notes on this clone: Its antigen remains unidentified. The same CDR3 is also encoded by other DNA sequences in this sample.

Regarding the study as a whole: Spike-specific TCR breadth and depth grew following two AZD1222 doses.

The table came from immunoSEQ multiplex PCR; TCRdb's copy has only in-frame clones and leaves some out. The table lists 100,000 to 120,000 clones, about 88% of them singletons. The chain couples TRBV9 to TRBJ2-1; no reliable D call. The TCR comes from an adult in good health. This material consisted of peripheral blood, taken on day 0 of AZD1222 vaccination. CDR3 sequence: CASSVGTNEQFF. In nucleotides, the CDR3 is TGTGCCAGCAGCGTAGGGACGAATGAGCAGTTCTTC.